This T cell receptor (beta chain) was sequenced in a study of shared clonotypes between healthy human individuals (dated by TCRdb to about 2020). Describing the broader study: The cohort comprised a couple of women and a few men aged 18 to 49 years. Per donor, three plates each were used for CD4 naive and CD4 memory, two for CD8 naive, and one for CD8 memory. To estimate repertoire size and how much clonotype sharing occurs between individuals, the study deeply sequenced the blood TCR repertoires of several healthy adults. Leukapheresis yielded between about 0.85 and 9.5 billion PBMCs per donor. Libraries were prepared and TCR repertoires were sequenced by different laboratories using diverse techniques, in order to increase sequencing depth and limit assay-specific biases. What the study reported, not specific to this receptor: Compared with non-shared clonotypes, the clonotypes found in all four sorted-subset donors had higher generation probabilities. Around 5.4% of naive CD4, 3.5% of naive CD8, approximately 2% of memory CD4, and 0.4% of memory CD8 clonotypes were shared across a handful of donors. Because the study included a small number of donors, the genetic and exposure-history diversity represented was limited. Sampling was limited to blood, and TCR repertoires in tissue likely differ from TCR repertoires in blood. Even with the large sequencing depth, rarefaction of the sorted-subset datasets indicated that sequencing was incomplete. Pairwise subsampling indicated that sequencing depth was expected to affect the degree of clonotype sharing among donors. Naive subsets generally had larger estimated clonotype richness than memory subsets.

Healthy HIV-negative adults with no recently reported acute infections or vaccinations were included as donors. All donors were Caucasian adults living in Nashville, Tennessee, USA. CD4+ T cells were enriched by magnetic negative selection, after which naive cells were positively selected on CD45RA and the negative fraction was taken as the memory subset. Blood was obtained by leukapheresis, after which PBMCs were separated by Ficoll-Histopaque density gradient centrifugation and cryopreserved in liquid nitrogen vapor phase. Purity and quantity of every magnetically sorted T cell population were checked by analytical flow cytometry. From each sorted fraction, genomic DNA was isolated and quantified by UV absorbance on a Nanodrop 2000c. Remarks on this clone: This clone's antigen is unknown. No per-base quality is available; no much larger clone lies one base away.

Using the deep immunoSEQ assay, multiplex PCR amplified TCR CDR3 regions from genomic DNA. Extracted genomic DNA from each cell subset was distributed evenly across all wells of several immunoSEQ 96-well plates, and each plate was treated as a replicate. For sorted subsets, each replicate PCR was loaded with roughly 0.2 ug genomic DNA, equivalent to about 30,000 T cell genomes. The purified libraries were quantified using a Qubit 3.0 fluorometer, sized with a Bioanalyzer 2100, and then quantified again using the KAPA Library Quantification kit. Every immunoSEQ 96-well plate was sequenced on a separate single-read 150-cycle Illumina NextSeq 550 flow cell. The study's processing was this. The immunoSEQ output contained only junctional sequences without quality scores, so filtering could not match that applied to full-length reads. Sequences were annotated with PyIR, a Python wrapper for IgBLAST v1.9, and V/J genes and CDR3 were assigned using IMGT germline references. Any read was removed if the V/J assignment was weak (E-value above 1e-6), the CDR3 was missing, or the read contained stop codons, out-of-frame junctions, or ambiguous translated residues. A V3J clonotype was defined by an identical inferred V gene, J gene, and CDR3 amino acid sequence. The percentage overlap between two repertoires was calculated by dividing the number of shared unique clonotypes by the size of the smaller repertoire. Three approaches were used to assess repertoire richness: RTK rarefaction, the Chao1 estimator, and Recon v2.1 estimates of unobserved clonotypes. OLGA was used to compute generation probabilities for all TCRbeta clonotypes that the gDNA method yielded from a handful of donors. What TCRdb holds here is the immuneACCESS table cut down to in-frame rearrangements. Part of the clones is not present; checked against another copy, under half of the missing clones reflect an unresolved V gene, and the others are unexplained. V, J and clone size were drawn from that table, and D and trimming were deduced from the DNA. The sample profile shows approximately 1,500,000 clones; about 98% of them were found once. The ten largest clones take up 0.45% of the sample.

The germline V gene yields SGHAT for CDR1 and FQNNGV for CDR2. Including the terminal cysteine and phenylalanine, the CDR3 comprises 14 residues. The read is trimmed to its CDR3 DNA, 42 bases read in frame from base 1. V loses 5 bases, J loses 5 bases, and the germline ends lie 13 bases apart. The V and J segments used are TRBV11-2 and TRBJ2-1, with the D gene too uncertain to name. The sequence came from a man younger than 40 in good health. The sample consisted of naive CD4+ T cells sorted from blood. The cell subset or site label on this specimen signifies: CD45RA+ positively selected. DNA sequence: TGTGCCAGCAGCGCCCTGGGCCGGGACAATGAGCAGTTCTTC. Its protein product is CASSALGRDNEQFF.